These 12 T cell receptor beta chains were all obtained from the same sample, sequenced in a study of blood T cell repertoires in COVID-19. Only in-frame clones appear in the TCRdb table, and some are missing; sequencing was by immunoSEQ multiplex PCR. The data show over 120,000 clones, about 79% seen once. Sequenced input: peripheral blood. The receptor source for this set is a woman older than 75 with active or convalescent COVID-19.

V usage is TRBV18 and J usage is TRBJ2-3; TRBD2 aligns across 8 bases. Germline CDR1 reads KGHSH; CDR2 reads LQKENI. The CDR3 runs 15 residues. J was trimmed by 5 bases and V by 3 bases; bases with no gene match: 7. The CDR3, as DNA: TGTGCCAGCTCACCGATTAGCGGGGCCCGAGATACGCAGTATTTT. This codes for CASSPISGARDTQYF.

The gene calls are TRBV7-3 and TRBJ2-3, with TRBD2 as a possible D gene (6 bases). In germline, CDR1 is SGHTA, CDR2 FQGTGA. V lost 2 bases and J 7 bases, leaving 22 bases between the germline ends. The CDR3 has 17 residues. The CDR3, as DNA: TGTGCCAGCAGCTTATCCCCTGGGCTAGCGAAGACCAATACGCAGTATTTT. It codes for CASSLSPGLAKTNTQYF.

The gene calls are TRBV19 and TRBJ1-2; TRBD1 aligns across 7 bases. The germline gives CDR1 LNHDA, CDR2 SQIVND (reference sequence). The CDR3 is 17 residues long. V was clipped by 4 bases and J by 4 bases; unmatched bases: 15. The CDR3 coding sequence is TGTGCCAGTAGTACCAAGGCCTCAGGGACAGCCATCTATGGCTACACCTTC. Protein: CASSTKASGTAIYGYTF.

In this sample, this clone turned up a few times. This chain connects TRBV4-1 to TRBJ2-5; D gene unclear. CDR1 is MGHRA and CDR2 is YSYEKL in the germline V gene. CDR3 length equals 17 residues. Trimming left V 2 bases short and J 0 bases short, with 16 bases between. CDR3 protein: CASSQLDLVHYQETQYF. The CDR3, as DNA: TGCGCCAGCAGCCAACTAGACTTGGTGCATTACCAAGAGACCCAGTACTTC.

The chain uses TRBV30 and TRBJ1-1, with D possibly matching TRBD1 (6 bases). Looked up from germline, CDR1 is GTSNPN and CDR2 is SVGIG (reference sequence). This CDR3 has 15 residues. Deletions cut 2 bases from V and 4 bases from J, with 17 bases between. The CDR3 region is CAWSIRDILSTEAFF. For the CDR3, the DNA is TGTGCCTGGAGTATCCGGGACATTCTGAGCACTGAAGCTTTCTTT.

V is TRBV2 and J is TRBJ1-1; D not resolved. V lost 7 bases to trimming and J lost 0 bases, with 15 bases between them. Germline V gene sequence: CDR1 SNHLY, CDR2 FYNNEI. The CDR3 has 15 amino acids. The CDR3 coding sequence is TGTGCCAGCAAGATGAGCTCGGCGGTGAACACTGAAGCTTTCTTT. This codes for CASKMSSAVNTEAFF.

This chain uses TRBV14 with TRBJ1-4; no clear D gene. V was cut by 4 bases and J by 0 bases, with 6 bases left in between. Germline V gives CDR1 SGHDN, CDR2 FVKESK. The CDR3 loop spans 14 amino acids. This chain's CDR3 is CASSPRTTNEKLFF. DNA for the CDR3: TGTGCCAGCAGCCCCAGGACAACTAATGAAAAACTGTTTTTT.

The chain combines TRBV3-1 (or the pseudogene TRBV3-2) with TRBJ2-3; 14 bases are a match to TRBD2. V lost 1 base and J lost 0; bases outside the gene matches: 6. The CDR3 consists of 19 residues. Per the germline V gene, CDR1 is LGHDT and CDR2 is YNNKEL (reference sequence). CDR3 sequence (DNA): TGTGCCAGCAGCCAAGGGGGGACTAGCGGGGGCCTTAGCACAGATACGCAGTATTTT. The encoded protein is CASSQGGTSGGLSTDTQYF.

This clone was detected only once. V is TRBV5-4 and J is TRBJ2-1; D is perhaps TRBD2 (6 bases). Germline loops: CDR1 SGHNT, CDR2 YYREEE (reference sequence). The CDR3 has 15 amino acids. V lost 0 bases and J 8 bases, leaving 15 bases between the germline ends. CDR3 sequence: CASSLGLAIWDEQFF. In DNA, the CDR3 is TGTGCCAGCAGCTTGGGTCTAGCGATTTGGGATGAGCAGTTCTTC.

This clone was seen more than once but under ten times. The V call is TRBV10-2, the J call TRBJ2-7; weak D call: TRBD2 (6 bases). The CDR3 extends over 15 amino acids. CDR1 and CDR2 from the germline V gene are WSHSY and SAAADI. Deletions cut 6 bases from V and 3 bases from J, with 18 bases between. The CDR3 reads CASRDGLSGDYEQYF. For the CDR3, the DNA is TGCGCCAGCAGGGACGGACTAAGCGGCGACTACGAGCAGTACTTC.

This chain joins TRBV18 and TRBJ1-6, with D possibly matching TRBD1 (5 bases). CDR1 is KGHSH, CDR2 LQKENI, per germline. The CDR3 runs 13 residues. V lost 6 bases and J lost 9, with 12 bases in between. CDR3 DNA: TGTGCCAGCTCGGGACTCGAAACTTCACCCCTCCACTTT. Protein sequence: CASSGLETSPLHF. Full variable domain (missing parts from reference TRBV18 and TRBJ1-6): NAGVMQNPRHLVRRRGQEARLRCSPMKGHSHVYWYRQLPEEGLKFMVYLQKENIIDESGMPKERFSAEFPKEGPSILRIQQVVRGDSAAYFCASSGLETSPLHFGNGTRLTVT.

The CDR3: CAWSVSLVNTEAFF. The CDR3, as DNA: TGTGCCTGGAGTGTAAGCCTAGTGAACACTGAAGCTTTCTTT. The rearrangement links TRBV30 to TRBJ1-1; D gene uncertain. Trimming took off 0 bases at V and 0 bases at J, with 8 bases between the two ends. Germline V gene sequence: CDR1 GTSNPN, CDR2 SVGIG (reference sequence). CDR3 length: 14 residues.